This T cell receptor beta chain was captured in a study of T cell responses to AZD1222 COVID-19 vaccine. The protocol was immunoSEQ multiplex PCR, while the TCRdb copy is restricted to in-frame clones and leaves out a portion. The sample holds some 93,000 clones, more than 75% seen once. This clone was seen only once. The CDR3 is made up of 12 amino acids. CDR1 GTSNPN and CDR2 SVGIG come from the germline V gene (reference sequence). Trimming left V 0 bases short and J 4 bases short, with 3 bases between. The TCR originated in an adult who received the AZD1222 COVID-19 vaccine. The material was peripheral blood, obtained 28 days after the second AZD1222 dose. This chain joins TRBV30 and TRBJ1-4; D unresolved. CDR3 in amino acids: CAWSVGNEKLFF. The CDR3 DNA is TGTGCCTGGAGTGTCGGTAATGAAAAACTGTTTTTT.